A single T cell receptor (beta chain) is shown here with its context. Its antigen remains unidentified. Method: immunoSEQ multiplex PCR; TCRdb's copy keeps in-frame clones and lacks some. The sample contains 150,000 to 200,000 clones, around nine tenths of which appear only once. This entry is derived from a study of T cell responses to AZD1222 COVID-19 vaccine. The study pooled second doses at about 4 or about 12 weeks. Study-level findings and limits: Along spike, vaccine-associated CD4 TCRs were found throughout, with dominance at 160-218 and 743-854.

The CDR3 is made up of 12 amino acids. Trimming took 3 bases from V and 11 from J, leaving 13 bases between them. V and J are TRBV12-3 or TRBV12-4 and TRBJ1-1, with a possible D match to TRBD1 (5 bases). The material was peripheral blood, obtained 28 days after the second AZD1222 dose. This clonotype was obtained from an adult who received the AZD1222 COVID-19 vaccine. CDR3 bases: TGTGCCAGCAGTTTGGGACGGGACGTGGCTTTCTTT. Its translation: CASSLGRDVAFF.